The 32 T cell receptor beta chains given below trace back to one sample, sequenced in a study of T-cell reconstitution after alpha-beta-depleted transplantation in children. Unique molecular identifiers were incorporated into the prepared TCRbeta library. In TCRdb, the PCR reads were re-called with MiXCR into one record per CDR3 protein. The sample has about 490,000 distinct CDR3 sequences, under 12% seen once. The material was PBMCs, obtained before TCRalphabeta/CD19-depleted stem cell transplant. These receptors came from a child aged 2 to 10 with inherited bone marrow failure, due to receive a stem cell transplant.

This chain links TRBV5-4 with TRBJ1-1; D is possibly TRBD1 (5 bases). The germline V gene encodes CDR1 SGHNT and CDR2 YYREEE (reference sequence). V shed 0 bases and J shed 1 base, with 13 bases lying between them. The CDR3 is 16 amino acids. CDR3 nucleotides: TGTGCCAGCAGCTTGGATGAGGGGCAGAGGAACACTGAAGCTTTCTTT. Translating gives CASSLDEGQRNTEAFF. Full variable domain (outside the CDR3, taken from reference TRBV5-4 and TRBJ1-1): ETGVTQSPTHLIKTRGQQVTLRCSSQSGHNTVSWYQQALGQGPQFIFQYYREEENGRGNFPPRFSGLQFPNYSSELNVNALELDDSALYLCASSLDEGQRNTEAFFGQGTRLTVV.

This clonotype showed up just a few times. The chain employs TRBV20-1 and TRBJ2-7; 8 positions agree with TRBD1. Per the germline V gene, CDR1 is DFQATT and CDR2 is SNEGSKA (reference sequence). The CDR3 length is 14 residues. The trim removed 6 bases at V and 3 bases at J, leaving 10 bases unmatched. CDR3 sequence reads: CSAGSGGQYYEQYF. CDR3 DNA sequence: TGCAGTGCGGGATCAGGGGGCCAATACTACGAGCAGTACTTC.

The chain couples TRBV4-3 to TRBJ2-1; D could derive from TRBD1 or TRBD2 (6 bases each). Germline CDR1 LGHNA, CDR2 YSLEER. Trimming pared 0 bases from V and 5 bases from J, leaving 20 bases between. The CDR3 is 18 amino acids. The chain's CDR3 is CASSQEQGGYFPNNEQFF. The CDR3 DNA follows: TGCGCCAGCAGCCAAGAACAAGGGGGGTATTTTCCTAACAATGAGCAGTTCTTC.

In this sample, this clonotype turned up many times. This chain connects TRBV4-3 to TRBJ2-7; 11 bases map to TRBD2. J lost 2 bases, V lost 3 bases, and 3 bases had no gene match. The CDR3 has 15 residues. The germline gives CDR1 LGHNA, CDR2 YSLEER. The CDR3 coding sequence is TGCGCCAGCAGCCATACGACTAGCGGGGCCTACGAGCAGTACTTC. This sequence encodes CASSHTTSGAYEQYF.

This clonotype appeared many times. CDR3 amino acids: CASSQRRKLTEAFF. The CDR3 nucleotides are TGTGCCAGCAGCCAACGTCGGAAATTGACTGAAGCTTTCTTT. This rearrangement joins TRBV7-2 to TRBJ1-1; no definite D call. Trimming left V 5 bases short and J 5 bases short, with 15 bases between. The CDR3 runs to 14 residues. CDR1 and CDR2 (germline): SGHTA, FQGNSA. The complete variable domain, with remaining parts taken from reference TRBV7-2 and TRBJ1-1, reads GAGVSQSPSNKVTEKGKDVELRCDPISGHTALYWYRQSLGQGLEFLIYFQGNSAPDKSGLPSDRFSAERTGGSVSTLTIQRTQQEDSAVYLCASSQRRKLTEAFFGQGTRLTVV.

There are many counts of this clonotype. The gene calls are TRBV12-3 or TRBV12-4 and TRBJ2-1; 7 bases map to TRBD1. Trimming cost V 8 bases and J 0 bases; bases outside gene matches: 10. The CDR3 runs to 16 residues. The CDR3 loop reads CASRGGVTTSYNEQFF. The CDR3 region has the DNA TGTGCCAGCCGAGGGGGCGTAACTACCTCCTACAATGAGCAGTTCTTC.

CDR3 sequence reads: CASSMGKPQHF. The DNA for the CDR3 is TGTGCCAGTAGTATGGGGAAGCCCCAGCATTTT. V usage is TRBV19 and J usage is TRBJ1-5; D call uncertain. V dropped 3 bases and J dropped 8 bases, with 5 bases sitting between them. The length of the CDR3 is 11 residues. CDR1 and CDR2 from the germline V gene are LNHDA and SQIVND (reference sequence).

This clonotype was counted at least ten times. The CDR3 loop reads CASSTGLAVNIQYF. CDR3 DNA: TGTGCCAGCAGCACAGGACTAGCGGTAAACATTCAGTACTTC. This chain links TRBV21-1 with TRBJ2-4; the DNA was not compared with TRBD2, the D call given in the table. TRBV21-1 is a listed pseudogene. This CDR3 has 14 residues.

The V and J genes are TRBV19 and TRBJ2-1; 12 bases line up with TRBD2. This CDR3 is built from 16 residues. CDR1 LNHDA and CDR2 SQIVND come from the germline V gene (reference sequence). The J segment lost 9 bases and the V segment lost 3 bases, leaving 9 bases of the junction unmatched. CDR3 sequence (DNA): TGTGCCAGTAGTATGGGTTCTAGCGGGAGGGCCGTTGAGCAGTTCTTC. As protein: CASSMGSSGRAVEQFF.

This clonotype occurred many times. The CDR3 sequence is CASSHTGTSGNNEQFF. The CDR3 DNA reads as TGCGCCAGCAGCCATACCGGGACTAGCGGTAACAATGAGCAGTTCTTC. This chain links TRBV4-3 with TRBJ2-1, with 11 bases identical to TRBD2. The V segment lost 3 bases and the J segment 5 bases; nucleotides outside the gene matches: 6. CDR1 LGHNA and CDR2 YSLEER come from the germline V gene. This CDR3 comprises 16 residues.

This clonotype was recorded many times. The chain recombines TRBV12-3 or TRBV12-4 with TRBJ2-6; the D is unclear. The germline V and J ends were trimmed by 1 base and 2 bases, with 3 bases remaining between them. The length of the CDR3 is 14 residues. Here the CDR3 DNA reads TGTGCCAGCAGTTTAGGCCCTGGGGCCAACGTCCTGACTTTC. Its protein product is CASSLGPGANVLTF.

The sample holds many counts of this clonotype. The rearrangement uses TRBV18 and TRBJ2-1, with D unclear. The ends were cut back, 2 bases at V and 10 bases at J, with 12 bases in the middle. From germline, CDR1 is KGHSH and CDR2 LQKENI. The CDR3 runs 13 residues. The CDR3 protein is CASSPIEQREQFF. CDR3 nucleotides: TGTGCCAGCTCACCAATTGAACAGCGCGAGCAGTTCTTC. Using reference TRBV18 and TRBJ2-1 for the parts outside the CDR3, the full variable domain is NAGVMQNPRHLVRRRGQEARLRCSPMKGHSHVYWYRQLPEEGLKFMVYLQKENIIDESGMPKERFSAEFPKEGPSILRIQQVVRGDSAAYFCASSPIEQREQFFGPGTRLTVL.

This clonotype has at least ten counts. The rearrangement joins TRBV5-1 to TRBJ2-3, with 9 bases lining up with TRBD1. Unmatched junction bases numbered 8, after V lost 0 bases and J lost 3 bases. CDR1 and CDR2 (germline): SGHRS, YFSETQ. The CDR3 is made up of 17 amino acids. Here the CDR3 DNA reads TGCGCCAGCAGCTTGGCCCCCGGGACAGGGTGGACAGATACGCAGTATTTT. Its protein is CASSLAPGTGWTDTQYF.

This clonotype came up many times. The chain is built from TRBV12-3 or TRBV12-4 and TRBJ2-1; no firm D call. CDR3 length: 14 residues. The V end lost 3 bases, the J end lost 2 bases, and 8 bases lay between the germline ends. The CDR3 DNA is TGTGCCAGCAGTTTCCGCGAAACCTACAATGAGCAGTTCTTC. Its translation is CASSFRETYNEQFF.

This chain joins TRBV28 and TRBJ2-7, with D perhaps TRBD2 (6 bases). Germline CDR1 is MDHEN and CDR2 is SYDVKM. The CDR3 has 13 residues. V lost 6 bases and J lost 5, with 14 bases in between. CDR3 sequence (DNA): TGTGCCAGCAGAGAGAGACTAGTACACGAGCAGTACTTC. Its protein is CASRERLVHEQYF.

The sample holds a few counts of this clonotype. V gene TRBV4-3 combines with J gene TRBJ2-5, with a tentative D call TRBD2 (6 bases). The germline V gene has CDR1 LGHNA and CDR2 YSLEER. This CDR3 is 17 amino acids long. V was shortened by 0 bases and J by 0 bases, with 14 bases between the two germline ends. CDR3 sequence (DNA): TGCGCCAGCAGCCAAGATGGGCCGGGAGCGTACCAAGAGACCCAGTACTTC. It codes for CASSQDGPGAYQETQYF.

This clonotype occurred many times. The chain is built from TRBV12-3 or TRBV12-4 and TRBJ1-2; D not certain. This CDR3 has 17 amino acids. Trimming removed 1 base from V and 0 bases from J, with 15 bases in between. The CDR3 loop reads CASSLGGGSGSNYGYTF. The CDR3 DNA reads as TGTGCCAGCAGTTTAGGAGGAGGGTCCGGCTCTAACTATGGCTACACCTTC.

A word on this clonotype: This may be a read error, as it is one base from a much larger clone. The chain joins TRBV4-3 to TRBJ2-2, with no clear D. Per the germline V gene, CDR1 is LGHNA and CDR2 is YSLEER. This CDR3 comprises 15 residues. Deletions cut 4 bases from V and 6 bases from J, with 15 bases between. Written as DNA, the CDR3 is TGCGCCAGCAGCCCAACCCCCAAACACTCCGGGGAGCTGTTTTTT. This gives the protein CASSPTPKHSGELFF.

This clonotype was counted many times. V and J are TRBV5-1 and TRBJ2-5; no reliable D call. Germline V gene sequence: CDR1 SGHRS, CDR2 YFSETQ. The CDR3 covers 10 residues. The V gene lost 7 bases and the J gene lost 7 bases, with 8 bases spanning the gap. CDR3 DNA sequence: TGCGCCAGCGCCTCAGGGACCCAGTACTTC. Amino acid sequence: CASASGTQYF.

This clonotype showed up many times. The chain is built from TRBV19 and TRBJ2-7; D call uncertain. Germline V gene data show CDR1 as LNHDA and CDR2 as SQIVND (reference sequence). Trimming removed 6 bases at V and 4 bases at J, with 13 bases between. The CDR3 length is 13 residues. CDR3 residues: CASSPTDLYEQYF. The CDR3 DNA reads TGTGCCAGTAGCCCGACGGATCTTTACGAGCAGTACTTC.

Concerning this clonotype: A much more abundant neighbour one base away suggests this may be a read error. The chain couples TRBV3-1 to TRBJ2-4; D is unclear. Germline V gene lookup returns CDR1 LGHDT and CDR2 YNNKEL (reference sequence). There are 14 residues in the CDR3. With 3 bases removed from V and 8 bases from J, the gap between germline ends came to 14 bases. The CDR3 sequence is CASSHSMSPHIQYF. The CDR3, as DNA: TGTGCCAGCAGCCATAGCATGAGCCCCCACATTCAGTACTTC.

This clonotype showed up many times. The chain joins TRBV7-4 to TRBJ2-7; D is perhaps TRBD1 (6 bases). The CDR3 length is 14 residues. Trimming removed 3 bases from V and 4 bases from J, with 13 bases in between. CDR1 and CDR2 (germline): SGHVT, SQSDAQ. CDR3 coding DNA: TGTGCCAGCAGCTTGGGGGCAGCGGTGTACGAGCAGTACTTC. Protein product: CASSLGAAVYEQYF.

This clonotype has at least ten counts. At one end the junction does not follow the germline gene, possibly because of a read error. The rearrangement joins TRBV5-1 to TRBJ2-7; D remains unclear. Germline CDR1 SGHRS, CDR2 YFSETQ. The CDR3 contains 12 residues. CDR3 nucleotides: TGCGCCAGCAGTTTGGACGGCCACGAGCAGTACTTC. Protein: CASSLDGHEQYF.

This clonotype was detected many times. This chain connects TRBV4-1 to TRBJ2-1; D not resolved. Germline lookup yields CDR1 MGHRA and CDR2 YSYEKL. The CDR3 sequence is 13 residues long. Trimming removed 1 base from V and 5 bases from J, with 6 bases in between. This CDR3 reads CASSQVTHNEQFF. CDR3 coding DNA: TGCGCCAGCAGCCAAGTGACCCACAATGAGCAGTTCTTC.

This clonotype has ten or more counts. The chain uses TRBV4-3 and TRBJ2-3; D perhaps matches TRBD2 (6 bases). V lost 4 bases and J lost 2, with 16 bases in between. CDR3 length: 16 residues. Germline V CDR1 and CDR2: LGHNA, YSLEER. The CDR3 spells CASSRGTSWATDTQYF. In DNA, the CDR3 is TGCGCCAGCAGCCGCGGGACTTCATGGGCCACAGATACGCAGTATTTT.

This clonotype was recorded at least ten times. The genes are TRBV29-1 and TRBJ2-7; D is possibly TRBD1 or TRBD2 (6 bases each). CDR3 length equals 12 residues. Trimming pared 4 bases from V and 5 bases from J, leaving 12 bases between. Germline V CDR1 and CDR2: SQVTM, ANQGSEA. The CDR3 region has the DNA TGCAGCGTTGCGGGGGCGGTCGACGAGCAGTACTTC. Its protein is CSVAGAVDEQYF.

This clonotype was detected a few times. A read error may account for a junction end that differs from germline. The V call is TRBV28, the J call TRBJ2-5; the D gene is possibly TRBD2 (6 bases). The CDR3 has 14 amino acids. Germline V gives CDR1 MDHEN, CDR2 SYDVKM. CDR3 in DNA: TGCACCACTACCCCGGAGGGATCCCAAGAGACCCAGTACTTC. This translates into CTTTPEGSQETQYF.

This clonotype turned up a few times. The chain uses TRBV11-2 and TRBJ2-1; 7 bases match TRBD2. CDR1 SGHAT and CDR2 FQNNGV come from the germline V gene. Trimming removed 7 bases from V and 8 bases from J; junction bases left unmatched: 14. This CDR3 is built from 15 residues. The CDR3 nucleotides read TGTGCCAGCAACCGTCGACTAGCTCCTTCCGATGAGCAGTTCTTC. Translated: CASNRRLAPSDEQFF.

This clonotype was observed many times. The CDR3 DNA is TGTGCCAGCAGTTACTCGAGAATAGCGGGAGGCCAGGGCAATGAGCAGTTCTTC. Protein: CASSYSRIAGGQGNEQFF. The chain has TRBV6-2 or TRBV6-3 and TRBJ2-1; 10 nucleotides match TRBD2. The CDR3 runs to 18 residues. J was trimmed by 6 bases and V by 0 bases; bases with no gene match: 11. Germline loops: CDR1 MNHEY, CDR2 SVGEGT.

In the case of this clonotype: At one boundary the junction diverges from the germline segment, which might be a read error. This chain joins TRBV20-1 and TRBJ2-7; TRBD2 aligns across 11 bases. The CDR3 spans 15 residues. Germline V lookup: CDR1 DFQATT, CDR2 SNEGSKA (reference sequence). As DNA, the CDR3 is TGCTGTGCTAGATCTAGCGGGGGGCTCCCCTACGAGCAGTACTTC. The encoded protein is CCARSSGGLPYEQYF.

This clonotype was counted ten times or more. The chain combines TRBV28 with TRBJ1-1; TRBD1 agrees at 7 bases. CDR3 size: 17 residues. V shed 1 base and J 1 base; nucleotides not matched to a gene: 9. Per germline, CDR1 MDHEN and CDR2 SYDVKM. The DNA of the CDR3 is TGTGCCAGCAGTTTATCCCCCGGGACAGCATCGAACACTGAAGCTTTCTTT. It translates to CASSLSPGTASNTEAFF.

Only a few counts were recorded for this clonotype. This chain connects TRBV20-1 to TRBJ2-1, with a possible D match to TRBD2 (6 bases). V was pared by 4 bases and J by 0 bases, with 10 bases between. CDR1 and CDR2 (germline): DFQATT, SNEGSKA (reference sequence). The CDR3 extends over 14 amino acids. In DNA, the CDR3 is TGCAGTGCTACCCGGCGGGACTCCTACAATGAGCAGTTCTTC. As protein: CSATRRDSYNEQFF.